Presented here are 18 T cell receptor beta chains from one specimen sequenced in a study of identical twins. TCRdb re-called the 5' RACE reads through MiXCR, storing one row per CDR3 protein. The sample has around 240,000 distinct CDR3 sequences; 7% are singletons. These data are also associated with another study on yellow fever vaccine responses in identical twins.

The specimen was memory (CD45RO+) T cells sorted from blood. Receptor source: a woman younger than 35 in good health.

Ten or more counts support this clonotype. CDR3 amino acids: CASSSLGQGFSEAFF. DNA of the CDR3: TGTGCCAGCAGTTCCCTGGGACAGGGGTTTTCGGAAGCTTTCTTT. This chain uses TRBV28 with TRBJ1-1; TRBD1 agrees at 10 bases. The CDR3 length is 15 residues. From germline, CDR1 is MDHEN and CDR2 SYDVKM. The V and J ends lost 4 bases and 8 bases, in that order; junction bases with no gene match: 10.

The chain couples TRBV12-3 or TRBV12-4 to TRBJ2-3, with TRBD2 identical over 7 bases. The V and J ends lost 5 bases and 6 bases, in that order; junction bases with no gene match: 8. The CDR3 is 14 residues long. CDR3 loop: CASSPTGRADTQYF. CDR3 DNA: TGTGCCAGCAGTCCGACGGGGAGGGCTGATACGCAGTATTTT.

The chain links TRBV27 to TRBJ1-1, with 7 bases that match TRBD1. Trimming at V came to 5 bases and at J to 3 bases, leaving 9 bases not matched to a gene. Germline-derived CDR1 and CDR2 are MNHEY and SMNVEV (reference sequence). CDR3 size: 15 residues. The CDR3 reads CASSGQAAGDTEAFF. The CDR3 DNA reads TGTGCCAGCAGTGGACAGGCGGCGGGGGACACTGAAGCTTTCTTT.

The chain is built from TRBV5-1 and TRBJ2-5; D gene uncertain. V was shortened by 1 base and J by 4 bases, with 8 bases between the two germline ends. The CDR3 is 13 amino acids. CDR1 and CDR2 (germline): SGHRS, YFSETQ. This chain's CDR3 is CASSLKGPETQYF. The CDR3 DNA is TGCGCCAGCAGCTTGAAAGGGCCAGAGACCCAGTACTTC.

This chain uses TRBV12-5 with TRBJ1-2; no definite D call. This CDR3 is 12 amino acids long. V was cut by 3 bases and J by 8 bases, with 10 bases left in between. Germline CDR1 is LGHNT and CDR2 is FRNRAP. In DNA form, the CDR3 reads TGTGCTAGTGGTTTCGGTGGATGGGGCTACACCTTC. The encoded protein is CASGFGGWGYTF.

This clonotype was seen a few times. This chain joins TRBV6-1 and TRBJ1-1; weak D call: TRBD1 (6 bases). The V end lost 8 bases, the J end lost 1 base, and 11 bases lay between the germline ends. Looked up from germline, CDR1 is MNHNS and CDR2 is SASEGT. CDR3 length: 13 residues. CDR3 DNA sequence: TGTGCCAGCCTCGGACAGCCGAACACTGAAGCTTTCTTT. Amino acids: CASLGQPNTEAFF.

This clonotype was picked up many times. This chain connects TRBV15 to TRBJ1-4; perhaps TRBD1 as D (5 bases). Trimming removed 5 bases from V and 8 bases from J, with 9 bases in between. CDR1 and CDR2 from the germline V gene are LNHNV and YYDKDF (reference sequence). This CDR3 region has 12 residues. The DNA of the CDR3 is TGTGCCACCAGCCTTAGGGGAGAAAAACTGTTTTTT. It codes for CATSLRGEKLFF.

In the case of this clonotype: Relative to the germline gene, one junction end is altered; a read error may explain this. The chain combines TRBV20-1 with TRBJ2-2, with 7 nucleotides matching TRBD1. The CDR3 length is 15 residues. Germline values: CDR1 DFQATT, CDR2 SNEGSKA (reference sequence). Here the CDR3 reads CSAPDRAKNSGELFF. The CDR3 DNA sequence: TGCAGTGCGCCCGACAGGGCTAAGAACTCCGGGGAGCTGTTTTTT.

The CDR3: CASSSNPVLNTEAFF. For the CDR3, the DNA is TGTGCCAGCAGCTCCAATCCAGTTTTGAACACTGAAGCTTTCTTT. The chain joins TRBV11-3 to TRBJ1-1, with no clear D. Deletions cut 4 bases from V and 0 bases from J, with 12 bases between. CDR3 length: 15 amino acids. The germline CDR1 and CDR2 sequences are SGHNT and YENEEA.

This clonotype was recorded at least ten times. V and J are TRBV12-3 or TRBV12-4 and TRBJ2-7; D gene ambiguous. The CDR3 runs to 17 residues. V shed 2 bases and J shed 2 bases, with 19 bases lying between them. CDR3 nucleotide sequence: TGTGCCAGCAGTTTACCCCCATCGGGCAGCCCCACCTACGAGCAGTACTTC. Translating it yields CASSLPPSGSPTYEQYF.

This clonotype was observed a few times. The V gene is TRBV9, the J gene TRBJ2-3; 11 bases line up with TRBD2. The CDR3 covers 16 residues. V shed 3 bases, J shed 2 bases, and the junction held 5 bases outside the gene matches. Germline CDR1 is SGDLS and CDR2 is YYNGEE. The CDR3 nucleotides are TGTGCCAGCAGCGAAAGACTAGCGGGGAACACAGATACGCAGTATTTT. This translates into CASSERLAGNTDTQYF. Using reference TRBV9 and TRBJ2-3 for the parts outside the CDR3, the full variable domain is DSGVTQTPKHLITATGQRVTLRCSPRSGDLSVYWYQQSLDQGLQFLIQYYNGEERAKGNILERFSAQQFPDLHSELNLSSLELGDSALYFCASSERLAGNTDTQYFGPGTRLTVL.

This clonotype was counted between two and nine times. This chain uses TRBV20-1 with TRBJ1-5; D is perhaps TRBD1 (6 bases). V shed 5 bases and J shed 1 base, with 24 bases lying between them. CDR3 length equals 18 residues. Per the germline V gene, CDR1 is DFQATT and CDR2 is SNEGSKA (reference sequence). The CDR3 DNA reads TGCAGTGCTGAAGATGAGGCGGACAGTCGGGGCAGCAATCAGCCCCAGCATTTT. It translates to CSAEDEADSRGSNQPQHF.

This clonotype was seen more than once but under ten times. The V call is TRBV5-1, the J call TRBJ1-1, with D tentatively TRBD1 (5 bases). Germline V lookup: CDR1 SGHRS, CDR2 YFSETQ. The CDR3 has 14 residues. Trimming removed 4 bases from V and 0 bases from J, with 10 bases in between. The CDR3 DNA follows: TGCGCCAGCAGCCGCGACAGCATGAACACTGAAGCTTTCTTT. Translation gives CASSRDSMNTEAFF. The variable domain in full, completed from reference TRBV5-1 and TRBJ1-1, reads KAGVTQTPRYLIKTRGQQVTLSCSPISGHRSVSWYQQTPGQGLQFLFEYFSETQRNKGNFPGRFSGRQFSNSRSEMNVSTLELGDSALYLCASSRDSMNTEAFFGQGTRLTVV.

This clonotype has a handful of counts. The chain has TRBV18 and TRBJ2-1; 10 nucleotides line up with TRBD1. V trimming: 2 bases; J trimming: 4 bases; junction bases outside the gene matches: 5. CDR3 size: 16 residues. Germline lookup yields CDR1 KGHSH and CDR2 LQKENI. As DNA, the CDR3 is TGTGCCAGCTCACCAGGGGACAGGGGTTGGTACAATGAGCAGTTCTTC. This gives the protein CASSPGDRGWYNEQFF.

This clonotype was picked up a small number of times. This rearrangement joins TRBV11-3 to TRBJ2-1, with D uncertain. The V and J ends lost 0 bases and 6 bases respectively, with 12 bases between them. Germline loops: CDR1 SGHNT, CDR2 YENEEA. CDR3 length: 15 amino acids. Here the CDR3 DNA reads TGTGCCAGCAGCTTAGATTCGAGTAAGTCCAATGAGCAGTTCTTC. It codes for CASSLDSSKSNEQFF. The full variable domain, in which reference TRBV11-3 and TRBJ2-1 provide the parts outside the CDR3, is EAGVVQSPRYKIIEKKQPVAFWCNPISGHNTLYWYLQNLGQGPELLIRYENEEAVDDSQLPKDRFSAERLKGVDSTLKIQPAELGDSAVYLCASSLDSSKSNEQFFGPGTRLTVL.

The chain carries TRBV4-3 and TRBJ2-1, with D maybe TRBD1 (5 bases). With 0 bases removed from V and 8 bases from J, the gap between germline ends came to 14 bases. Germline loops: CDR1 LGHNA, CDR2 YSLEER. The CDR3 loop spans 15 amino acids. This chain's CDR3 is CASSQEGLSVDEQFF. CDR3 in DNA: TGCGCCAGCAGCCAAGAGGGGCTGAGCGTCGATGAGCAGTTCTTC.

In its sample, this clonotype was seen many times. The chain employs TRBV6-6 and TRBJ1-2; D is unresolved. The CDR3 is 12 amino acids. From germline, CDR1 is MNHNY and CDR2 SVGAGI (reference sequence). V was trimmed by 5 bases and J by 4 bases, leaving 8 bases between them. Here the CDR3 DNA reads TGTGCCAGCAGTAAGGACGTCTATGGCTACACCTTC. Encoded protein: CASSKDVYGYTF.

This chain joins TRBV7-8 and TRBJ2-2; D is unclear. There are 15 residues in the CDR3. Germline V gene data show CDR1 as SGHVS and CDR2 as FQNEAQ. V dropped 5 bases and J dropped 4 bases, with 14 bases sitting between them. The CDR3 here is CASSQRRGATGELFF. CDR3 DNA: TGTGCCAGCAGCCAGAGACGCGGTGCCACCGGGGAGCTGTTTTTT.